A single sample is the source of the 6 T cell receptor beta chains below, sequenced in a study of T cells in Graves' hyperthyroidism and ophthalmopathy. Authors of the study amplified TCR beta CDR3 regions from RNA transcripts. The HTBI primer set served for first-round RT-PCR of the TCR CDR3. One entry per CDR3 protein results from TCRdb running MiXCR on the multiplex PCR reads. The sample includes 250,000 to 400,000 distinct CDR3 sequences, approximately 15% seen only once; the top ten take about 37%. Sequencing used blood. These receptors came from a woman aged 35 to 49 with Graves' ophthalmopathy.

This clonotype was picked up many times. V usage is TRBV24-1 and J usage is TRBJ2-1; 7 bases are a match to TRBD2. CDR1 and CDR2 (germline): KGHDR, SFDVKD. The CDR3 length is 15 residues. Losses at the gene ends were 9 bases for V and 6 bases for J; bases not matched to a gene: 13. This CDR3 reads CATSTGGSAANEQFF. The CDR3 coding sequence is TGTGCCACCTCGACGGGGGGATCGGCCGCCAATGAGCAGTTCTTC.

This clonotype was seen only a few times. The chain uses TRBV15 and TRBJ2-1; D uncertain. V lost 0 bases and J lost 8, with 23 bases in between. The CDR3 contains 18 residues. CDR1 LNHNV and CDR2 YYDKDF come from the germline V gene (reference sequence). CDR3 DNA sequence: TGTGCCACCAGCAGAGATTCTGCCCTACCCGCGTCCGGGCATGAGCAGTTCTTC. This gives the protein CATSRDSALPASGHEQFF.

The rearrangement links TRBV18 to TRBJ1-6; a weak D match, TRBD1 (5 bases). The CDR3 is 13 residues long. Germline CDR1 is KGHSH and CDR2 is LQKENI. Trimming left V 4 bases short and J 11 bases short, with 12 bases between. This CDR3 reads CASSRQDKPPLHF. CDR3 DNA: TGTGCCAGCTCACGCCAGGACAAACCACCCCTCCACTTT.

This clonotype was observed at least ten times. The chain couples TRBV7-9 to TRBJ1-4, with 7 bases fitting TRBD1. The CDR3 is 14 amino acids. J gave up 3 bases and V 5 bases, and 3 bases lay outside the gene matches. Germline V gene sequence: CDR1 SEHNR, CDR2 FQNEAQ (reference sequence). The CDR3 DNA sequence: TGTGCCAGCAGCAGAACAGGGGCTAATGAAAAACTGTTTTTT. Protein sequence: CASSRTGANEKLFF.

Ten or more counts support this clonotype. The J gene is TRBJ2-7, the V gene TRBV20-1; TRBD2 matches 10 bases. The CDR3 consists of 14 residues. V lost 3 bases and J lost 4; bases outside the gene matches: 6. Germline loops: CDR1 DFQATT, CDR2 SNEGSKA (reference sequence). The DNA of the CDR3 is TGCAGTGCTAGTATTCTAGCGGGAGAATACGAGCAGTACTTC. It translates to CSASILAGEYEQYF.

This clonotype came up many times. The genes are TRBV30 and TRBJ2-1; TRBD2 might be the D (6 bases). Trimming pared 0 bases from V and 9 bases from J, leaving 12 bases between. The germline V gene encodes CDR1 GTSNPN and CDR2 SVGIG (reference sequence). CDR3 size: 13 residues. The CDR3 bases are TGTGCCTGGAGTGTCGGGCGGGAATTTGAGCAGTTCTTC. It specifies CAWSVGREFEQFF.